This entry concerns a single T cell receptor beta chain. Its antigen is unknown. The CDR3 spans 15 residues. CDR1 SGHAT and CDR2 FQNNGV come from the germline V gene. This sample was included in a study of T cells expressing NK-cell markers. Across the study: Each TCR beta repertoire originated in sorted T cells that were CD3+CD56+NKG2C+, CD3+CD56+NKG2C- or CD3+CD56-NKG2C+. Regarding the study as a whole: The leading position in the CD3+CD56-NKG2C+ fraction of a few donors also went to these clonotypes.

Making the TCR beta cDNA relied on 5'RACE template switching with UMIs. No DNA is given; TCRdb re-called the 5' RACE reads and lists each CDR3 protein once. The sample totals 350,000 to 450,000 distinct CDR3 sequences. V gene TRBV11-2 combines with J gene TRBJ2-5; TCRdb calls TRBD1, which cannot be checked without DNA. The sequencing input was blood T cells: a sorted CD56 or NKG2C T cell subset, CD4+ or CD8+ T cells, or bulk PBMC T cells (not recorded which). This sequence originates from a man aged 18-70 years in good health. CDR3 sequence reads: CASSLKGGYQETQYF.